This TCR beta chain was identified in a study of identical twins. TCRdb recomputed calls from the 5' RACE reads with MiXCR, one row per CDR3 protein. The sample yields around 490,000 distinct CDR3 sequences, 13% to 15% seen once. There are a few counts of this clonotype. Its antigen is not known. Whole-study findings and limits: Shared out-of-frame alpha sequences (those common to twins) showed excess low generation probability.

These data were likewise used in another study, on yellow fever vaccine responses in identical twins.

The specimen sequenced was CD4+ T cells sorted from blood. This clonotype originated in a woman between 18 and 30 years old in good health.

CDR3 nucleotide sequence: TGTGCCAGCACCGGAAACCGGGACAGGGTAGACAATGAGCAGTTCTTC. Its protein product is CASTGNRDRVDNEQFF. The chain is built from TRBV12-3 or TRBV12-4 and TRBJ2-1, with 9 bases fitting TRBD1. Trimming removed 7 bases from V and 5 bases from J; junction bases left unmatched: 12. The CDR3 spans 16 residues.